The rows below give T cell receptor beta chains drawn from one sample of a study of blood T cell repertoires in COVID-19. The assay was immunoSEQ multiplex PCR, and TCRdb's table has in-frame clones only and misses some. The table includes about 21,000 clones, 75% to 90% detected once. Sequenced sample: peripheral blood. These receptors all come from a man between 65 and 85 years old with active COVID-19. Each CDR3 is given with its conserved first and last residue. Fields, in order: CDR3 protein, CDR3 DNA, J gene, clone size, D gene, V gene. D genes are given only for firm matches. Where a row states a size, it is once, few, many or the class of an expanded clone; other rows omit it.

CDR3aa: CASSVAAAGGAGGTDTQYF
CDR3nt: TGCGCCAGTTCTGTTGCGGCCGCGGGGGGGGCCGGCGGCACAGATACGCAGTATTTT
j_gene: TRBJ2-3
abundance: NA
d_gene: TRBD2
v_gene: TRBV5-1

CDR3aa: CAIRSSGGSSEGHTFF
CDR3nt: TGTGCCATCAGGTCGTCAGGGGGGTCGAGTGAGGGGCACACGTTCTTC
j_gene: TRBJ2-1
abundance: NA
d_gene: NA
v_gene: TRBV10-3

CDR3aa: CAWSSQGNTEAFF
CDR3nt: TGTGCCTGGAGTTCTCAGGGGAACACTGAAGCTTTCTTT
j_gene: TRBJ1-1
abundance: NA
d_gene: NA
v_gene: TRBV30

CDR3aa: CASSLAGDTEAFF
CDR3nt: TGCGCCAGCAGCTTGGCAGGGGACACTGAAGCTTTCTTT
j_gene: TRBJ1-1
abundance: NA
d_gene: NA
v_gene: TRBV5-1

CDR3aa: CASGLASGTGGGQPQHF
CDR3nt: TGTGCTAGTGGTTTGGCCTCCGGGACAGGGGGCGGTCAGCCCCAGCATTTT
j_gene: TRBJ1-5
abundance: NA
d_gene: TRBD1
v_gene: TRBV12-5

CDR3aa: CASSPLGGGNTGELFF
CDR3nt: TGTGCCAGCTCACCACTTGGCGGGGGAAATACCGGGGAGCTGTTTTTT
j_gene: TRBJ2-2
abundance: NA
d_gene: TRBD2
v_gene: TRBV18

CDR3aa: CASRLTSAYEQYF
CDR3nt: TGTGCCAGCCGCCTGACTAGCGCCTACGAGCAGTACTTC
j_gene: TRBJ2-7
abundance: NA
d_gene: TRBD2
v_gene: TRBV6-2/TRBV6-3

CDR3aa: CASSLVLGGFYGYTF
CDR3nt: TGTGCCAGCAGCTTGGTTCTCGGAGGGTTCTATGGCTACACCTTC
j_gene: TRBJ1-2
abundance: NA
d_gene: NA
v_gene: TRBV5-6

CDR3aa: CASSVTGAQGGELFF
CDR3nt: TGCGCCAGCAGTGTGACAGGGGCCCAGGGCGGGGAGCTGTTTTTT
j_gene: TRBJ2-2
abundance: NA
d_gene: TRBD1
v_gene: TRBV10-2

CDR3aa: CASSSQAGGNEQFF
CDR3nt: TGCGCCAGCAGCTCCCAGGCGGGGGGCAATGAGCAGTTCTTC
j_gene: TRBJ2-1
abundance: NA
d_gene: TRBD2
v_gene: TRBV5-1

CDR3aa: CASSEYGDSRYEQYF
CDR3nt: TGTGCCAGCAGTGAATATGGGGACAGCCGCTACGAGCAGTACTTC
j_gene: TRBJ2-7
abundance: NA
d_gene: TRBD1
v_gene: TRBV2

CDR3aa: CASSKGGLYQETQYF
CDR3nt: TGCGCCAGCAGCAAGGGCGGACTATACCAAGAGACCCAGTACTTC
j_gene: TRBJ2-5
abundance: NA
d_gene: NA
v_gene: TRBV5-1

CDR3aa: CASRSIGAGGPEAFF
CDR3nt: TGTGCCAGCAGATCCATCGGCGCAGGGGGACCTGAAGCTTTCTTT
j_gene: TRBJ1-1
abundance: NA
d_gene: TRBD1
v_gene: TRBV11-2

CDR3aa: CASSPSYEQYF
CDR3nt: TGTGCCAGCAGTCCGAGCTACGAGCAGTACTTC
j_gene: TRBJ2-7
abundance: once
d_gene: NA
v_gene: TRBV25-1

CDR3aa: CASSLAFTGLSYEQYF
CDR3nt: TGTGCCAGCAGCTTGGCCTTCACAGGCCTTTCCTACGAGCAGTACTTC
j_gene: TRBJ2-7
abundance: once
d_gene: NA
v_gene: TRBV5-4

CDR3aa: CASSYSWQGTYGYTF
CDR3nt: TGTGCCAGCAGTTACTCGTGGCAGGGCACCTATGGCTACACCTTC
j_gene: TRBJ1-2
abundance: few
d_gene: NA
v_gene: TRBV6-5

CDR3aa: CASSLDRGLTGFGGYTF
CDR3nt: TGCGCCAGCAGCCTCGATCGAGGCTTAACGGGATTCGGTGGCTACACCTTC
j_gene: TRBJ1-2
abundance: NA
d_gene: NA
v_gene: TRBV4-1

CDR3aa: CASSPQLAGDTGELFF
CDR3nt: TGTGCCAGCTCACCCCAACTAGCGGGAGACACCGGGGAGCTGTTTTTT
j_gene: TRBJ2-2
abundance: NA
d_gene: TRBD2
v_gene: TRBV18

CDR3aa: CASSEGRMNTEAFF
CDR3nt: TGTGCCAGCAGTGAAGGGCGGATGAACACTGAAGCTTTCTTT
j_gene: TRBJ1-1
abundance: few
d_gene: NA
v_gene: TRBV2

CDR3aa: CASSLRTDSSYEQYF
CDR3nt: TGTGCCAGCAGTTTACGGACTGATAGCTCCTACGAGCAGTACTTC
j_gene: TRBJ2-7
abundance: NA
d_gene: NA
v_gene: TRBV28

CDR3aa: CTSSQDQGPSGKGRQPQHF
CDR3nt: TGCACCAGCAGCCAAGATCAGGGGCCATCGGGGAAGGGAAGACAGCCCCAGCATTTT
j_gene: TRBJ1-5
abundance: NA
d_gene: NA
v_gene: TRBV1

CDR3aa: CASSIRRMNTEAFF
CDR3nt: TGTGCCAGTAGTATTCGCAGAATGAACACTGAAGCTTTCTTT
j_gene: TRBJ1-1
abundance: once
d_gene: NA
v_gene: TRBV19

CDR3aa: CASSFERGSSSTDTQYF
CDR3nt: TGTGCCAGCAGCTTCGAACGGGGTAGCTCGAGCACAGATACGCAGTATTTT
j_gene: TRBJ2-3
abundance: NA
d_gene: NA
v_gene: TRBV5-8

CDR3aa: CASSLVGSYNEQFF
CDR3nt: TGTGCCAGCAGCTTGGTCGGGAGTTACAATGAGCAGTTCTTC
j_gene: TRBJ2-1
abundance: NA
d_gene: NA
v_gene: TRBV5-6

CDR3aa: CASSFRATNEKLFF
CDR3nt: TGTGCCAGCAGCTTCCGCGCAACTAATGAAAAACTGTTTTTT
j_gene: TRBJ1-4
abundance: NA
d_gene: NA
v_gene: TRBV5-4

CDR3aa: CASILGLAVYNEQFF
CDR3nt: TGTGCCAGCATTCTGGGACTAGCGGTCTACAATGAGCAGTTCTTC
j_gene: TRBJ2-1
abundance: NA
d_gene: TRBD2
v_gene: TRBV6-5

CDR3aa: CASSPLRSSYEQYF
CDR3nt: TGTGCCAGCAGCCCTCTGCGTTCCTCCTACGAGCAGTACTTC
j_gene: TRBJ2-7
abundance: once
d_gene: NA
v_gene: TRBV11-2

CDR3aa: CATRGGFSGANVLTF
CDR3nt: TGTGCCACCCGGGGGGGATTCTCTGGGGCCAACGTCCTGACTTTC
j_gene: TRBJ2-6
abundance: once
d_gene: TRBD2
v_gene: TRBV6-4

CDR3aa: CASSLALLGQREVTDTQYF
CDR3nt: TGTGCCAGCAGCTTAGCCCTCTTGGGGCAGCGGGAGGTCACAGATACGCAGTATTTT
j_gene: TRBJ2-3
abundance: NA
d_gene: TRBD2
v_gene: TRBV7-8

CDR3aa: CASSPTGYTDTQYF
CDR3nt: TGTGCCAGCAGCCCTACAGGTTACACAGATACGCAGTATTTT
j_gene: TRBJ2-3
abundance: NA
d_gene: NA
v_gene: TRBV5-5

CDR3aa: CASSLSGTGSYNEQFF
CDR3nt: TGTGCCAGCAGCCTTTCAGGGACAGGGTCTTACAATGAGCAGTTCTTC
j_gene: TRBJ2-1
abundance: NA
d_gene: TRBD1
v_gene: TRBV28

CDR3aa: CASSSHSGSGVNEQFF
CDR3nt: TGTGCCAGCAGCTCCCATAGCGGGAGCGGGGTGAATGAGCAGTTCTTC
j_gene: TRBJ2-1
abundance: NA
d_gene: TRBD2
v_gene: TRBV7-7

CDR3aa: CASSIKGRGRDTEAFF
CDR3nt: TGTGCCAGTAGTATCAAAGGAAGGGGAAGGGACACTGAAGCTTTCTTT
j_gene: TRBJ1-1
abundance: medium-sized
d_gene: NA
v_gene: TRBV19

CDR3aa: CASSLATLYEQYF
CDR3nt: TGTGCCAGCAGCTTAGCGACACTGTACGAGCAGTACTTC
j_gene: TRBJ2-7
abundance: NA
d_gene: NA
v_gene: TRBV7-8

CDR3aa: CASREGASGSAGELFF
CDR3nt: TGTGCCAGCAGGGAGGGGGCTAGCGGGAGTGCCGGGGAGCTGTTTTTT
j_gene: TRBJ2-2
abundance: NA
d_gene: TRBD2
v_gene: TRBV25-1

CDR3aa: CASSPSPSGNTIYF
CDR3nt: TGTGCCAGCAGCCCATCACCTAGCGGAAACACCATATATTTT
j_gene: TRBJ1-3
abundance: NA
d_gene: NA
v_gene: TRBV11-3

CDR3aa: CASSGQGVYNQPQHF
CDR3nt: TGTGCCAGCAGCGGCCAGGGGGTATATAATCAGCCCCAGCATTTT
j_gene: TRBJ1-5
abundance: NA
d_gene: TRBD1
v_gene: TRBV2

CDR3aa: CASSGDRGHNSPLHF
CDR3nt: TGTGCCAGCAGTGGCGACAGGGGCCATAATTCACCCCTCCACTTT
j_gene: TRBJ1-6
abundance: few
d_gene: TRBD1
v_gene: TRBV2

CDR3aa: CASSGSGKNIQYF
CDR3nt: TGTGCCAGCTCAGGGTCAGGCAAAAACATTCAGTACTTC
j_gene: TRBJ2-4
abundance: NA
d_gene: NA
v_gene: TRBV18

CDR3aa: CASSSQIQGLSGNTIYF
CDR3nt: TGCGCCAGCAGCTCACAGATACAGGGCCTTTCTGGAAACACCATATATTTT
j_gene: TRBJ1-3
abundance: NA
d_gene: NA
v_gene: TRBV5-1

CDR3aa: CASSLGQGARAFF
CDR3nt: TGTGCCAGCTCACTCGGACAGGGGGCTAGAGCTTTCTTT
j_gene: TRBJ1-1
abundance: few
d_gene: TRBD1
v_gene: TRBV18

CDR3aa: CSANGGNTDTQYF
CDR3nt: TGCAGCGCGAACGGGGGTAACACAGATACGCAGTATTTT
j_gene: TRBJ2-3
abundance: NA
d_gene: NA
v_gene: TRBV29-1

CDR3aa: CAISPTHDRGQPQHF
CDR3nt: TGTGCCATCAGTCCTACTCATGACAGGGGACAGCCCCAGCATTTT
j_gene: TRBJ1-5
abundance: NA
d_gene: TRBD1
v_gene: TRBV10-3

CDR3aa: CASRQLAGAYEQYF
CDR3nt: TGTGCCAGCAGACAACTAGCGGGAGCCTACGAGCAGTACTTC
j_gene: TRBJ2-7
abundance: NA
d_gene: TRBD2
v_gene: TRBV5-5

CDR3aa: CASSLWSQPQHF
CDR3nt: TGTGCCAGCAGCTTGTGGAGCCAGCCCCAGCATTTT
j_gene: TRBJ1-5
abundance: once
d_gene: NA
v_gene: TRBV5-6

CDR3aa: CASTRTRGRTGELFF
CDR3nt: TGTGCCAGTACCCGAACCCGGGGTAGGACCGGGGAGCTGTTTTTT
j_gene: TRBJ2-2
abundance: NA
d_gene: NA
v_gene: TRBV19

CDR3aa: CASSLGRLAGANVLTF
CDR3nt: TGCGCCAGCAGCTTGGGGCGACTAGCGGGGGCCAACGTCCTGACTTTC
j_gene: TRBJ2-6
abundance: NA
d_gene: TRBD2
v_gene: TRBV5-1

CDR3aa: CASSLLPAGDPGELFF
CDR3nt: TGTGCCAGCAGCTTACTCCCAGCGGGAGACCCCGGGGAGCTGTTTTTT
j_gene: TRBJ2-2
abundance: NA
d_gene: TRBD2
v_gene: TRBV11-2

CDR3aa: CASTLKWGGNTEAFF
CDR3nt: TGTGCCAGCACCCTAAAATGGGGGGGGAACACTGAAGCTTTCTTT
j_gene: TRBJ1-1
abundance: NA
d_gene: NA
v_gene: TRBV6-5

CDR3aa: CASSPRGSSYNEQFF
CDR3nt: TGTGCCAGCAGCCCCAGGGGGAGCTCCTACAATGAGCAGTTCTTC
j_gene: TRBJ2-1
abundance: NA
d_gene: TRBD1
v_gene: TRBV7-9

CDR3aa: CASSSEFYGYTF
CDR3nt: TGTGCCAGCTCGAGCGAATTCTATGGCTACACCTTC
j_gene: TRBJ1-2
abundance: NA
d_gene: NA
v_gene: TRBV9

CDR3aa: CASSEIRAETQYF
CDR3nt: TGTGCCAGCAGTGAAATCAGGGCAGAGACCCAGTACTTC
j_gene: TRBJ2-5
abundance: NA
d_gene: NA
v_gene: TRBV2

CDR3aa: CASSQGIVGNTEAFF
CDR3nt: TGCGCCAGCAGCCAAGGTATAGTCGGGAACACTGAAGCTTTCTTT
j_gene: TRBJ1-1
abundance: NA
d_gene: NA
v_gene: TRBV4-1